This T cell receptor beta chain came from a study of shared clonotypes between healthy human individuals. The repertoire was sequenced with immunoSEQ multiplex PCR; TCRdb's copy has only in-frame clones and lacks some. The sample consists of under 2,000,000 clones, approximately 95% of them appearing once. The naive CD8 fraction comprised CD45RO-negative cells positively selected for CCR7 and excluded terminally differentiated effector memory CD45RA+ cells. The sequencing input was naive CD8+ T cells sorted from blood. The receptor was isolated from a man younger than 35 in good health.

The CDR3, as DNA: TGTGCCAGCGGGCGGGGGATCTCCTACGAGCAGTACTTC. Translating gives CASGRGISYEQYF. V usage is TRBV7-9 and J usage is TRBJ2-7; 7 nucleotides line up with TRBD2. The CDR3 sequence is 13 residues long. Germline assignment: CDR1 SEHNR and CDR2 FQNEAQ (reference sequence). With 8 bases clipped from V and 0 bases from J, the junction kept 4 bases outside the gene matches. The complete variable domain, with remaining parts taken from reference TRBV7-9 and TRBJ2-7, reads DTGVSQNPRHKITKRGQNVTFRCDPISEHNRLYWYRQTLGQGPEFLTYFQNEAQLEKSRLLSDRFSAERPKGSFSTLEIQRTEQGDSAMYLCASGRGISYEQYFGPGTRLTVT.